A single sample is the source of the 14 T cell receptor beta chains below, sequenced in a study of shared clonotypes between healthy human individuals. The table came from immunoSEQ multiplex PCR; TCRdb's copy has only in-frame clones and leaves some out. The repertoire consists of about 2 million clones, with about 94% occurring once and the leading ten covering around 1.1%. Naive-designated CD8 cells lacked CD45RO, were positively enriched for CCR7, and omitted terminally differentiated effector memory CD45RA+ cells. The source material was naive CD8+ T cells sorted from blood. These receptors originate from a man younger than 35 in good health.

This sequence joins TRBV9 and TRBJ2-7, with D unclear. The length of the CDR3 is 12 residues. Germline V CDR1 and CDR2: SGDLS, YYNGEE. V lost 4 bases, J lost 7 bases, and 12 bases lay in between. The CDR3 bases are TGTGCCAGCAGCCCTGCTGTGGGGGAGCAGTACTTC. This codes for CASSPAVGEQYF.

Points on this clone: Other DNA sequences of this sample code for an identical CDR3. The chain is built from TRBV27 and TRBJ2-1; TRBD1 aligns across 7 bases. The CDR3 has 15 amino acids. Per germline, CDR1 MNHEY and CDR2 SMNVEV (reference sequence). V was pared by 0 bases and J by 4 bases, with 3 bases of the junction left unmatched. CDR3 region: CASSLSRDSYNEQFF. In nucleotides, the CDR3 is TGTGCCAGCAGTTTATCAAGGGACAGTTACAATGAGCAGTTCTTC.

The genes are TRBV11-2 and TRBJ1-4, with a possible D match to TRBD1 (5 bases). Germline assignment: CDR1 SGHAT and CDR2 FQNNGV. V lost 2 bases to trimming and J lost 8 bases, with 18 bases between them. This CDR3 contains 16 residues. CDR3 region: CASSLPLGGSWEKLFF. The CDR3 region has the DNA TGTGCCAGCAGCTTACCCCTGGGGGGGAGTTGGGAAAAACTGTTTTTT.

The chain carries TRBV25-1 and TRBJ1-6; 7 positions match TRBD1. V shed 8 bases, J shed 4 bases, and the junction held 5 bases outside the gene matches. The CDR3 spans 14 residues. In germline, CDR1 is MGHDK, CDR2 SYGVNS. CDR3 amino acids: CASVAGQYNSPLHF. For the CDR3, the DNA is TGTGCCAGCGTTGCGGGACAGTATAATTCACCCCTCCACTTT.

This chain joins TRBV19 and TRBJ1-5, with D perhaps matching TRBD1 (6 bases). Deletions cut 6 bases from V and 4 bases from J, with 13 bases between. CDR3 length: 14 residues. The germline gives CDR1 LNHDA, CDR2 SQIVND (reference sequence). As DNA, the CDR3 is TGTGCCAGTAGCAGTTGGACAGCAAATCAGCCCCAGCATTTT. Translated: CASSSWTANQPQHF. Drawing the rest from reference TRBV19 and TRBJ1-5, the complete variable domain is DGGITQSPKYLFRKEGQNVTLSCEQNLNHDAMYWYRQDPGQGLRLIYYSQIVNDFQKGDIAEGYSVSREKKESFPLTVTSAQKNPTAFYLCASSSWTANQPQHFGDGTRLSIL.

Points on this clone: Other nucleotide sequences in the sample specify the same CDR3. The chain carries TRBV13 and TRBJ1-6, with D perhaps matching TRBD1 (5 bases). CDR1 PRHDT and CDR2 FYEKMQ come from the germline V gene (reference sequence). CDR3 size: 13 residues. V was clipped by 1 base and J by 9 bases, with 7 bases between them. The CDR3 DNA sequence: TGTGCCAGCAGCTTAGCGGGGGGTTCACCCCTCCACTTT. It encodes CASSLAGGSPLHF.

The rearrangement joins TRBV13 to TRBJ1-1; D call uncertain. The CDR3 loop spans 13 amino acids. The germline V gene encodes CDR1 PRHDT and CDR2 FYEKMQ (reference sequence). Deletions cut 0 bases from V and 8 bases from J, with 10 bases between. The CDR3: CASSLGGSGEAFF. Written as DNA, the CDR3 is TGTGCCAGCAGCTTAGGGGGATCTGGGGAAGCTTTCTTT.

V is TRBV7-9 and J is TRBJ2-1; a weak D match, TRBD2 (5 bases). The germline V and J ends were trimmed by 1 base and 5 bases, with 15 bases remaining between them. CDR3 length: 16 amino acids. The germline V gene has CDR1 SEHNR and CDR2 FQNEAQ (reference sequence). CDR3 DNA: TGTGCCAGCAGCTTAGGTGGTGAGGGCGTCCACAATGAGCAGTTCTTC. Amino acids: CASSLGGEGVHNEQFF.

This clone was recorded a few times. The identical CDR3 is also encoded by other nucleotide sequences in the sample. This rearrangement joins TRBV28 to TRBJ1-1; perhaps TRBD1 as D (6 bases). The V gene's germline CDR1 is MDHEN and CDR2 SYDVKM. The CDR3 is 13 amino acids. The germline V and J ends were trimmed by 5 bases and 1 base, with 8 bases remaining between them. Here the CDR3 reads CASSLGQNTEAFF. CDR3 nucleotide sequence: TGTGCCAGCAGTCTGGGACAGAACACTGAAGCTTTCTTT.

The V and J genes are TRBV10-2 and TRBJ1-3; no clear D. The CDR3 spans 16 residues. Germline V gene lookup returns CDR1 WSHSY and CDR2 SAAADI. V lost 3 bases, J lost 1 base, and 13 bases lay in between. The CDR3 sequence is CASSEILGDSGNTIYF. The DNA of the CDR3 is TGCGCCAGCAGTGAAATTTTGGGAGATTCTGGAAACACCATATATTTT.

The CDR3 nucleotides are TGTGCCAGCAGCTTAACAGGGATGGGATCTTCCGATACGCAGTATTTT. Encoded protein: CASSLTGMGSSDTQYF. The V and J genes are TRBV7-9 and TRBJ2-3, with D possibly TRBD1 on 6 matching bases. Germline assignment: CDR1 SEHNR and CDR2 FQNEAQ (reference sequence). This CDR3 has 16 amino acids. Trimming removed 2 bases at V and 6 bases at J, with 18 bases between.

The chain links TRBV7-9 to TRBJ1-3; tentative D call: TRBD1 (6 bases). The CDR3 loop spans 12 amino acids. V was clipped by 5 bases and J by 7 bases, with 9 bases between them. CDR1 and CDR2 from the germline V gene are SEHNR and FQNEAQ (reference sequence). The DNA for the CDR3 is TGTGCCAGCAGCCCAACAGGGAACACCATATATTTT. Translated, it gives CASSPTGNTIYF. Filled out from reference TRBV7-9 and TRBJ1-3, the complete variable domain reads DTGVSQNPRHKITKRGQNVTFRCDPISEHNRLYWYRQTLGQGPEFLTYFQNEAQLEKSRLLSDRFSAERPKGSFSTLEIQRTEQGDSAMYLCASSPTGNTIYFGEGSWLTVV.

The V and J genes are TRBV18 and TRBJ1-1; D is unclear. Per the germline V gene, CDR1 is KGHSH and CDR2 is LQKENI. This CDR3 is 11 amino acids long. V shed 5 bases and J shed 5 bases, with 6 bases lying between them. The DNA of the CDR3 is TGTGCCAGCTCATATTTGACTGAAGCTTTCTTT. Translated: CASSYLTEAFF. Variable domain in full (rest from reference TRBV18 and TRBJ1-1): NAGVMQNPRHLVRRRGQEARLRCSPMKGHSHVYWYRQLPEEGLKFMVYLQKENIIDESGMPKERFSAEFPKEGPSILRIQQVVRGDSAAYFCASSYLTEAFFGQGTRLTVV.

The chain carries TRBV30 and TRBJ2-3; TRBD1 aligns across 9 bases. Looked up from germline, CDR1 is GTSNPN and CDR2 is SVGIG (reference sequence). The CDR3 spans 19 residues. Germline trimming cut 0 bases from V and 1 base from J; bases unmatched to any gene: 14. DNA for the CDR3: TGTGCCTGGAGTGTACGCAGACAGGGGGTACAGAGTCGCACAGATACGCAGTATTTT. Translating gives CAWSVRRQGVQSRTDTQYF.